This TCR beta chain was documented in a study of T cell responses to AZD1222 COVID-19 vaccine. Sequencing used immunoSEQ multiplex PCR; TCRdb keeps in-frame clones, though not all of them. The data hold about 150,000 clones, with less than 95% observed a single time. Study-level results: When two AZD1222 doses had been given, Spike-specific TCR breadth and depth rose. Clonal diversity may have been underestimated in mostly white British donors. Spike was spanned by vaccine-associated CD4 TCRs, with dominance at 160-218 and 743-854. Epitopes outside B.1.351 and B.1.1.7 mutated regions reportedly drew nearly half of spike TCRs.

About this clone: Its antigen is still unknown.

Per the germline V gene, CDR1 is SGHNT and CDR2 is YENEEA. The V end was cut by 5 bases, the J end by 5 bases, with 21 bases between. This CDR3 spans 17 amino acids. The sequencing used peripheral blood, collected 28 days after the second AZD1222 dose. This receptor was taken from an adult who received the AZD1222 COVID-19 vaccine. This chain links TRBV11-3 with TRBJ2-2; TRBD1 might be the D (8 bases). The CDR3, as DNA: TGTGCCAGCAGCCCATTGGGGGGGCAGGGGGCAACCGGGGAGCTGTTTTTT. Protein product: CASSPLGGQGATGELFF.